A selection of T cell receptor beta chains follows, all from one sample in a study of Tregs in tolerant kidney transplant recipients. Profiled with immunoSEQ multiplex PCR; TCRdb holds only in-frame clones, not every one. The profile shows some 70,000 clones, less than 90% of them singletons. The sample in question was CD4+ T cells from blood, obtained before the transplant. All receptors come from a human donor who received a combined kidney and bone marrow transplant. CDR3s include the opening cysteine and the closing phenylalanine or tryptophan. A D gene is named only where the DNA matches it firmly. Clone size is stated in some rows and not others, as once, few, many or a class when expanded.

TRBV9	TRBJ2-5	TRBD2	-	TGTGCCAGCAGCGTAGGCGGGAGTCGAGGTCAAGAGACCCAGTACTTC	CASSVGGSRGQETQYF
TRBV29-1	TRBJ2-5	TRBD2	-	TGCAGCGTGCCGACTAGCGGGGAAGAGACCCAGTACTTC	CSVPTSGEETQYF
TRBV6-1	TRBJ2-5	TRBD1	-	TGTGCCAGCAGTGACCCCTCCGGGACAGGGGTCTCGGCCCAGTACTTC	CASSDPSGTGVSAQYF
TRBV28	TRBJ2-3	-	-	TGTGCTTCTCGAGGTCGCACAGATACGCAGTATTTT	CASRGRTDTQYF
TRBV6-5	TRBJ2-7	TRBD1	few	TGTGCCAGCTGGACAGGGAGGCCCTACGAGCAGTACTTC	CASWTGRPYEQYF
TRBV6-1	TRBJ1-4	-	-	TGTGCCAGCAGTGACGGGAAGTCAAGGGAAAAACTGTTTTTT	CASSDGKSREKLFF
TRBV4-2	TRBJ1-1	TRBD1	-	TGTGCCAGCAGCCTTGGGACAGGGCGACCCGAAGCTTTCTTT	CASSLGTGRPEAFF
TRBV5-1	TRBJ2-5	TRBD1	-	TGCGCCAGCAGCTTGGGGGGGACAGGGATCGGAGAGACCCAGTACTTC	CASSLGGTGIGETQYF
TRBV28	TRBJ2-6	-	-	TGTGCCAGCAGCCTCGGGGTAGCCTCTGGGGCCAACGTCCTGACTTTC	CASSLGVASGANVLTF
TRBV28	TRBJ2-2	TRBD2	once	TGTGCCAGCAGGTATACCGCGGGAGCGGGCACCGGGGAGCTGTTTTTT	CASRYTAGAGTGELFF
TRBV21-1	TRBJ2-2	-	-	TGTGCCAGCAAACCGGGACTACCGAACACCGGGGAGCTGTTTTTT	CASKPGLPNTGELFF
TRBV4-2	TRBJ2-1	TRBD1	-	TGTGCCAGCAGCCAACCTCCGGGACAGGGGTACAATGAGCAGTTCTTC	CASSQPPGQGYNEQFF
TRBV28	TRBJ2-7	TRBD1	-	TGTGCCAGCCAGACGGACAGGGGGTACGAGCAGTACTTC	CASQTDRGYEQYF